Below are 21 T cell receptor beta chains sequenced from a single sample in a study of T-cell memory formation after mild COVID-19. TCRdb processed the 5' RACE reads anew with MiXCR; each CDR3 protein has one entry. Among almost 250,000 distinct CDR3 sequences, 15% were seen once, and the ten largest hold 2.1%. Sequenced material: PBMCs or a T cell subset sorted from them (not recorded which). These TCRs come from an adult woman who had mild COVID-19 (a few samples of this study predate the infection). Cell type and time point are not known.

This clonotype was counted only a few times. This chain uses TRBV3-1 with TRBJ1-3; TRBD1 aligns across 7 bases. From germline, CDR1 is LGHDT and CDR2 YNNKEL (reference sequence). V was clipped by 5 bases and J by 2 bases; unmatched bases: 9. CDR3 size: 16 residues. CDR3 DNA sequence: TGTGCCAGCAGCTTCGGACCGACAGGGACTGGAAACACCATATATTTT. This codes for CASSFGPTGTGNTIYF.

This clonotype has just one count. The V call is TRBV18, the J call TRBJ2-1; D uncertain. CDR1 is KGHSH and CDR2 is LQKENI in the germline V gene. The CDR3 sequence is 15 residues long. V was cut by 3 bases and J by 6 bases, with 15 bases left in between. The DNA of the CDR3 is TGTGCCAGCTCACCGTCTACCCCCCGGATCAATGAGCAGTTCTTC. Translated: CASSPSTPRINEQFF.

This clonotype showed up many times. J is TRBJ2-5 and V is TRBV7-7; 8 positions agree with TRBD1. In germline, CDR1 is SSHAT, CDR2 FNYEAQ (reference sequence). This CDR3 has 16 amino acids. Trimming took 5 bases from V and 2 from J; bases not matched to a gene: 10. CDR3 in amino acids: CASSPGQGYGQETQYF. Here the CDR3 DNA reads TGTGCCAGCAGCCCAGGACAGGGTTACGGGCAAGAGACCCAGTACTTC.

In this sample, this clonotype turned up a few times. This chain joins TRBV7-3 and TRBJ2-5, with unresolved D. The germline V gene has CDR1 SGHTA and CDR2 FQGTGA. V lost 6 bases to trimming and J lost 9 bases, with 5 bases between them. This CDR3 has 9 residues. CDR3 region: CASSNAQYF. The DNA of the CDR3 is TGTGCCAGCAGTAACGCCCAGTACTTC.

This clonotype occurred a few times. The genes are TRBV15 and TRBJ2-7, with TRBD2 matching over 10 bases. The CDR3 covers 17 residues. Germline V gene lookup returns CDR1 LNHNV and CDR2 YYDKDF (reference sequence). The trim removed 0 bases at V and 3 bases at J, leaving 8 bases unmatched. DNA for the CDR3: TGTGCCACCAGCAGAGATAGGCTAGCGGGGGCCGTCTACGAGCAGTACTTC. Translating gives CATSRDRLAGAVYEQYF.

This chain joins TRBV20-1 and TRBJ1-5; D not resolved. The CDR3 consists of 12 residues. In germline, CDR1 is DFQATT, CDR2 SNEGSKA (reference sequence). V lost 6 bases and J lost 11, with 17 bases in between. The CDR3 sequence: CSALAGSTAQHF. CDR3 sequence (DNA): TGCAGTGCCCTGGCGGGGTCTACGGCCCAGCATTTT.

This clonotype has just a few counts. This rearrangement joins TRBV6-2 or TRBV6-3 to TRBJ2-1; 8 bases align to TRBD1. Germline CDR1 is MNHEY and CDR2 is SVGEGT. V lost 2 bases to trimming and J lost 10 bases; unmatched junction nucleotides: 10. This CDR3 has 15 residues. DNA for the CDR3: TGTGCCAGCAGTTACAGAGGACAGGGTTCCCGGGAGCAGTTCTTC. Its protein product is CASSYRGQGSREQFF.

The genes are TRBV12-3 or TRBV12-4 and TRBJ2-1, with 7 bases aligning to TRBD2. V lost 6 bases, J lost 3 bases, and 8 bases stayed unmatched. This CDR3 has 15 amino acids. The CDR3 DNA is TGTGCCAGCAGATCCCTAGCGGCCAACTACAATGAGCAGTTCTTC. Protein: CASRSLAANYNEQFF.

This clonotype was observed a few times. The gene calls are TRBV25-1 and TRBJ2-5; TRBD1 is a possible D gene (5 bases). Germline V gene lookup returns CDR1 MGHDK and CDR2 SYGVNS. The V gene lost 1 base and the J gene lost 6 bases, with 9 bases spanning the gap. The CDR3 contains 13 residues. The CDR3 DNA follows: TGTGCCAGCAGTGAATGGGGCCCCCAGACCCAGTACTTC. Translating it yields CASSEWGPQTQYF. The variable domain in full, completed from reference TRBV25-1 and TRBJ2-5, reads EADIYQTPRYLVIGTGKKITLECSQTMGHDKMYWYQQDPGMELHLIHYSYGVNSTEKGDLSSESTVSRIRTEHFPLTLESARPSHTSQYLCASSEWGPQTQYFGPGTRLLVL.

The chain has TRBV29-1 and TRBJ2-5, with 8 bases fitting TRBD1. The length of the CDR3 is 14 residues. V trimming: 8 bases; J trimming: 4 bases; junction bases outside the gene matches: 12. CDR1 is SQVTM and CDR2 is ANQGSEA in the germline V gene. The CDR3 sequence: CSFRTGTSRETQYF. In DNA form, the CDR3 reads TGCAGCTTCCGGACAGGGACCTCCCGAGAGACCCAGTACTTC.

This rearrangement joins TRBV20-1 to TRBJ1-6; D is unclear. CDR1 is DFQATT and CDR2 is SNEGSKA in the germline V gene (reference sequence). This CDR3 is 13 amino acids long. The V and J ends lost 0 bases and 6 bases respectively, with 6 bases between them. This CDR3 is CSARERTNSPLHF. The CDR3 DNA follows: TGCAGTGCTAGAGAGAGAACTAATTCACCCCTCCACTTT.

The chain links TRBV18 to TRBJ2-6; 9 bases are shared with TRBD1. Germline V gene data show CDR1 as KGHSH and CDR2 as LQKENI. V shed 4 bases, J shed 0 bases, and the junction held 7 bases outside the gene matches. The CDR3 extends over 18 amino acids. This chain's CDR3 is CASSLGTGPNSGANVLTF. The DNA of the CDR3 is TGTGCCAGCTCACTCGGGACAGGGCCAAACTCTGGGGCCAACGTCCTGACTTTC.

The chain's CDR3 is CSVAGGRANTEAFF. The CDR3 nucleotides are TGCAGCGTTGCCGGGGGCCGAGCGAACACTGAAGCTTTCTTT. The chain links TRBV29-1 to TRBJ1-1; perhaps TRBD1 as D (6 bases). The CDR3 has 14 amino acids. Germline CDR1 and CDR2: SQVTM and ANQGSEA. V was trimmed by 4 bases and J by 1 base, leaving 13 bases between them.

This clonotype was counted a few times. The chain couples TRBV7-2 to TRBJ2-5; 9 nucleotides align to TRBD2. CDR1 is SGHTA, CDR2 FQGNSA, per germline. The CDR3 is 15 amino acids. After removal of 1 base from V and 2 bases from J, the junction contained 2 bases not matched to a gene. CDR3 loop: CASSLGREGQETQYF. CDR3 nucleotide sequence: TGTGCCAGCAGCTTAGGGCGGGAGGGACAAGAGACCCAGTACTTC.

This clonotype was seen only a few times. The chain employs TRBV11-2 and TRBJ1-1, with D maybe TRBD1 (6 bases). Germline CDR1 reads SGHAT; CDR2 reads FQNNGV. There are 13 residues in the CDR3. Trimming cost V 1 base and J 5 bases, with 8 bases left between them. The CDR3 loop is CASSLGDMTEAFF. Here the CDR3 DNA reads TGTGCCAGCAGCTTAGGGGACATGACTGAAGCTTTCTTT.

This clonotype was counted many times. The chain combines TRBV12-3 or TRBV12-4 with TRBJ2-7, with 13 bases matching TRBD2. The J segment lost 8 bases and the V segment lost 5 bases, leaving 9 bases of the junction unmatched. The CDR3 extends over 15 amino acids. For the CDR3, the DNA is TGTGCCAGCAGTCCCCGGACTAGCGGGAGTTTCAAGCAGTACTTC. The encoded protein is CASSPRTSGSFKQYF.

The genes are TRBV6-9 and TRBJ1-2; TRBD1 agrees at 9 bases. V lost 5 bases, J lost 7 bases, and 17 bases stayed unmatched. Germline V gives CDR1 MNHGY, CDR2 SVAAGI. The CDR3 sequence is 17 residues long. For the CDR3, the DNA is TGTGCCAGCAGTAAATATCCCCAGGACAGGGGCTTGTGTGGCTACACCTTC. This sequence encodes CASSKYPQDRGLCGYTF.

This chain joins TRBV5-1 and TRBJ2-1; D remains unclear. Looked up from germline, CDR1 is SGHRS and CDR2 is YFSETQ. This CDR3 is built from 17 residues. Trimming stripped 3 bases from V and 0 bases from J, with 16 bases between. The CDR3 is CASSSTLTLSSYNEQFF. The CDR3 DNA reads as TGCGCCAGCAGCTCGACCCTGACCCTGAGCTCCTACAATGAGCAGTTCTTC.

There are many counts of this clonotype. The chain is built from TRBV9 and TRBJ2-7; a weak D match, TRBD1 (6 bases). V dropped 0 bases and J dropped 3 bases, with 13 bases sitting between them. Germline CDR1 and CDR2: SGDLS and YYNGEE. This CDR3 has 15 residues. DNA for the CDR3: TGTGCCAGCAGCGTAGTGCCAGGGGACCTCTACGAGCAGTACTTC. It specifies CASSVVPGDLYEQYF.

As regards this clonotype: A read error may account for a junction end that differs from germline. The J gene is TRBJ2-5, the V gene TRBV7-8; TRBD1 aligns across 9 bases. The CDR3 is 17 residues long. Per germline, CDR1 SGHVS and CDR2 FQNEAQ. Here the CDR3 DNA reads TGTGCAAGCAGTTACGAAGCAGTTACGACAGGGGGTGAGACCCAGTACTTC. It specifies CASSYEAVTTGGETQYF. Variable domain in full (rest from reference TRBV7-8 and TRBJ2-5): GAGVSQSPRYKVAKRGQDVALRCDPISGHVSLFWYQQALGQGPEFLTYFQNEAQLDKSGLPSDRFFAERPEGSVSTLKIQRTQQEDSAVYLCASSYEAVTTGGETQYFGPGTRLLVL.

The J gene is TRBJ2-5, the V gene TRBV7-7; D ambiguous. Germline V gene data show CDR1 as SSHAT and CDR2 as FNYEAQ (reference sequence). V was cut by 5 bases and J by 3 bases, with 13 bases left in between. The CDR3 contains 14 residues. In nucleotides, the CDR3 is TGTGCCAGCAGCAGTGGCGGTCCCAAAGAGACCCAGTACTTC. This gives the protein CASSSGGPKETQYF.